A selection of T cell receptor beta chains follows, all from one sample in a study of blood T cell repertoires in COVID-19. Libraries were prepared by immunoSEQ multiplex PCR; TCRdb keeps only in-frame clonotypes and omits some of them. The sample yields fewer than 150,000 clones, less than 85% seen once. Material for sequencing was peripheral blood. The receptors originated from a human donor in a cohort sampled during active COVID-19. Both conserved end residues are part of each CDR3. The D gene is left open where the match is weak. Clone size, where shown, is once, few, many, or a class for clones that have expanded.

d_gene,j_gene,abundance,v_gene,CDR3nt,CDR3aa
TRBD2,TRBJ2-1,once,TRBV6-2/TRBV6-3,TGTGCCAGCAGTCGACTAGCGGGGAAATACAATGAGCAGTTCTTC,CASSRLAGKYNEQFF
.,TRBJ2-2,.,TRBV2,TGTGCCAGCAGCCAGGGACTCTACGGGGAGCTGTTTTTT,CASSQGLYGELFF
.,TRBJ2-2,few,TRBV5-1,TGCGCCAGCAGCTTGGACGGGGGATTGGGCACCGGGGAGCTGTTTTTT,CASSLDGGLGTGELFF
.,TRBJ1-5,.,TRBV28,TGTGCCAGCAGTATAATTACCAAAGGGGGCAATCAGCCCCAGCATTTT,CASSIITKGGNQPQHF
.,TRBJ2-5,once,TRBV9,TGTGCCAGCAGCGTAATGAACAGGGCTTCAGAGACCCAGTACTTC,CASSVMNRASETQYF
.,TRBJ1-6,once,TRBV9,TGTGCCAGCAGCGCTCAGTATGATCTGGCACCCCTCCACTTT,CASSAQYDLAPLHF
TRBD2,TRBJ2-3,.,TRBV6-6,TGTGCCAGCAGTTATCCGGGGGGAGTAGATACGCAGTATTTT,CASSYPGGVDTQYF
.,TRBJ1-1,.,TRBV11-2,TGTGCCAGCAGCCGAAAAACCTACGGACTGGAAGCTTTCTTT,CASSRKTYGLEAFF
.,TRBJ2-2,.,TRBV9,TGTGCCAGCAGTGAAACAGGGACCGGGGAGCTGTTTTTT,CASSETGTGELFF
.,TRBJ1-2,.,TRBV5-5,TGTGCCAGCAGCTTGGCCGGCGGTTTCAGGGTAGGAAATGGCTACACCTTC,CASSLAGGFRVGNGYTF
TRBD2,TRBJ2-1,.,TRBV2,TGTGCCAGCAGTGATCCCCCACTAGCGGGGGCCAATGAGCAGTTCTTC,CASSDPPLAGANEQFF
.,TRBJ2-1,once,TRBV21-1,TGTGCCAGCAGCAAATTCCGACTAGCGGGGGGGAGCTCCTACAATGAGCAGTTCTTC,CASSKFRLAGGSSYNEQFF
.,TRBJ1-3,few,TRBV25-1,TGTGCCAGCAGTGCTCCGGGGGCTGGAAACACCATATATTTT,CASSAPGAGNTIYF
.,TRBJ1-1,.,TRBV27,TGTGCCAGCAGTCCCCAGGCAGGGCAGATAAACACTGAAGCTTTCTTT,CASSPQAGQINTEAFF
.,TRBJ2-7,.,TRBV7-8,TGTGCCAGCAGCCCCAATAACGACAGGAACTACGAGCAGTACTTC,CASSPNNDRNYEQYF
TRBD1,TRBJ1-2,few,TRBV6-5,TGTGCCAGCGTAGGGCGGACAGGGGGCTTCGGCTACACCTTC,CASVGRTGGFGYTF
.,TRBJ2-2,.,TRBV19,TGTGCCACCAGAAACCCAGGGGGAGGCGGGGAGCTGTTTTTT,CATRNPGGGGELFF
.,TRBJ2-7,.,TRBV5-1,TGCGCCAGCAGCGTTGACAGGTCCTACGAGCAGTACTTC,CASSVDRSYEQYF
TRBD1,TRBJ1-4,once,TRBV7-2,TGTGCCAGCAGCTCCCACAGGGGGCAGGGTGAAAAACTGTTTTTT,CASSSHRGQGEKLFF
TRBD1,TRBJ2-5,.,TRBV7-2,TGTGCCAGCAGCTTACGGGGACAGGGGACAAGAGAGACCCAGTACTTC,CASSLRGQGTRETQYF
.,TRBJ2-5,.,TRBV7-2,TGTGCCAGCAGCTTAGGACTCGGGGGAGAGACCCAGTACTTC,CASSLGLGGETQYF
.,TRBJ1-2,.,TRBV6-2/TRBV6-3,TGTGCCAGCAGTTATGAGTATGGCTACACCTTC,CASSYEYGYTF
TRBD2,TRBJ2-2,.,TRBV7-9,TGTGCCAGCAGTTCCTGGACTAGCTCGAACACCGGGGAGCTGTTTTTT,CASSSWTSSNTGELFF
.,TRBJ1-2,.,TRBV15,TGTGCCACCAGCAGTCCCGGGAACTATGGCTACACCTTC,CATSSPGNYGYTF
.,TRBJ1-3,.,TRBV9,TGTGCCAGCAGCGTTACAGTGAACTCTGGAAACACCATATATTTT,CASSVTVNSGNTIYF
.,TRBJ1-5,.,TRBV30,TGTGCCTGGAGTGTAAAGCCGAATCAGCCCCAGCATTTT,CAWSVKPNQPQHF
TRBD1,TRBJ2-1,.,TRBV3-1/TRBV3-2,TGTGCCAGCACCTCCCAGGACAGGGACCCCTACAATGAGCAGTTCTTC,CASTSQDRDPYNEQFF
.,TRBJ1-1,few,TRBV12-3/TRBV12-4,TGTGCCAGCAGTTTAAACGGGAACACTGAAGCTTTCTTT,CASSLNGNTEAFF
.,TRBJ1-1,few,TRBV3-1/TRBV3-2,TGTGCCAGCAGCCAAAATCCAGGGGCGGGGGAAGGTTTCTTT,CASSQNPGAGEGFF
TRBD1,TRBJ1-3,.,TRBV7-8,TGTGCCAGCAGCTCATACCCAAGACAGGGATTATACACCATATATTTT,CASSSYPRQGLYTIYF